This is a list of T cell receptor beta chains from one sample in a study of T-cell memory formation after mild COVID-19. TCRdb fed the 5' RACE reads into MiXCR, producing one record per CDR3 protein. The sample includes around 300,000 distinct CDR3 sequences, roughly 19% seen only once; the top ten take 21%. Sequenced sample: PBMCs or a T cell subset sorted from them (not recorded which). Every receptor here comes from a young man who had mild COVID-19 (a few samples of this study predate the infection). Cell type and time point are not known. CDR3s include the opening cysteine and the closing phenylalanine or tryptophan. The order of the fields is V gene, J gene, clone size, D gene, CDR3 DNA, CDR3 protein. A D gene is named only where the DNA matches it firmly. For some rows the clone size is stated as once, few or many, or as a class when expanded; others skip it.

v_call: TRBV3-1; j_call: TRBJ2-1; clone_size: few; d_call: TRBD2; cdr3_nt: TGTGCCAGCAGCCGGCGGGGGGTGGAACAGTTCTTC; cdr3_aa: CASSRRGVEQFF
v_call: TRBV24-1; j_call: TRBJ2-1; clone_size: few; d_call: -; cdr3_nt: TGTGCCACCAGTGAGGGACCGTCCAATGAGCAGTTCTTC; cdr3_aa: CATSEGPSNEQFF
v_call: TRBV12-3/TRBV12-4; j_call: TRBJ1-3; clone_size: -; d_call: TRBD1; cdr3_nt: TGTGCCAGCAGTTTGGGCAGGGGGACTGGAAACACCATATATTTT; cdr3_aa: CASSLGRGTGNTIYF
v_call: TRBV9; j_call: TRBJ2-5; clone_size: -; d_call: -; cdr3_nt: TGTGCCAGCAGCGTAGGCGGGGCGGGGCAAGAGACCCAGTACTTC; cdr3_aa: CASSVGGAGQETQYF
v_call: TRBV7-9; j_call: TRBJ2-7; clone_size: few; d_call: -; cdr3_nt: TGTGCCAGCAGCTTACGTGTCAGGCAGGGGGGATTCCACGAGCAGTACTTC; cdr3_aa: CASSLRVRQGGFHEQYF
v_call: TRBV7-2; j_call: TRBJ1-1; clone_size: -; d_call: -; cdr3_nt: TGTGCCAGCAGCTTAGCACAGGGATCTGAAGCTTTCTTT; cdr3_aa: CASSLAQGSEAFF
v_call: TRBV6-5; j_call: TRBJ2-3; clone_size: -; d_call: -; cdr3_nt: TGTGCCAGCAGTTACATATTGGGACCCACAGATACGCAGTATTTT; cdr3_aa: CASSYILGPTDTQYF
v_call: TRBV19; j_call: TRBJ1-1; clone_size: -; d_call: -; cdr3_nt: TGTGCCAGTAGTATATGGGCTGCAGGGTCGGGCACTGAAGCTTTCTTT; cdr3_aa: CASSIWAAGSGTEAFF
v_call: TRBV7-2; j_call: TRBJ1-6; clone_size: many; d_call: -; cdr3_nt: TGTGCCAGCAGCCCCATCCCGACGGCTTCGGCCCTCCACTTT; cdr3_aa: CASSPIPTASALHF
v_call: TRBV4-1; j_call: TRBJ2-1; clone_size: once; d_call: -; cdr3_nt: TGCGCCAGCAGCCACGCGACGGGAACAGGTCCTAGGCATGAGCAGTTCTTC; cdr3_aa: CASSHATGTGPRHEQFF
v_call: TRBV4-3; j_call: TRBJ2-3; clone_size: -; d_call: -; cdr3_nt: TGCGCCAGCAGCCAAGGGGCGCTGGATACGCAGTATTTT; cdr3_aa: CASSQGALDTQYF
v_call: TRBV10-3; j_call: TRBJ2-7; clone_size: few; d_call: TRBD2; cdr3_nt: TGTGCCAGCCGCGGGGGGGCGAACGAGCAGTACTTC; cdr3_aa: CASRGGANEQYF
v_call: TRBV5-4; j_call: TRBJ2-3; clone_size: few; d_call: -; cdr3_nt: TGTGCCAGCGACGGGGCTAGCACAGATACGCAGTATTTT; cdr3_aa: CASDGASTDTQYF
v_call: TRBV19; j_call: TRBJ2-2; clone_size: few; d_call: -; cdr3_nt: TGTGCCAGTAGTATAGACTGGACCGGGGAGCTGTTTTTT; cdr3_aa: CASSIDWTGELFF
v_call: TRBV12-3/TRBV12-4; j_call: TRBJ2-5; clone_size: -; d_call: TRBD2; cdr3_nt: TGTGCCAGCAGTTTCCGGACTAGCGGGAGAGAGACCCAGTACTTC; cdr3_aa: CASSFRTSGRETQYF
v_call: TRBV5-1; j_call: TRBJ1-3; clone_size: -; d_call: -; cdr3_nt: TGCGCCAGCAGCACCGGGACGGCCTCTGGAAACACCATATATTTT; cdr3_aa: CASSTGTASGNTIYF
v_call: TRBV7-3; j_call: TRBJ2-3; clone_size: -; d_call: -; cdr3_nt: TGTGCCAGCAGCTTAACTTGGACAGATACGCAGTATTTT; cdr3_aa: CASSLTWTDTQYF
v_call: TRBV7-9; j_call: TRBJ1-1; clone_size: -; d_call: -; cdr3_nt: TGTGCCAGCAGCCCTTGGGGAGGTCCGGGAGCTTTCTTT; cdr3_aa: CASSPWGGPGAFF
v_call: TRBV29-1; j_call: TRBJ2-3; clone_size: -; d_call: -; cdr3_nt: TGCAGCGTTCGTCCAGGGGTAAACACAGATACGCAGTATTTT; cdr3_aa: CSVRPGVNTDTQYF
v_call: TRBV4-2; j_call: TRBJ2-3; clone_size: -; d_call: TRBD2; cdr3_nt: TGTGCCAGCAGCCCGACTAGCGTTGGAGATACGCAGTATTTT; cdr3_aa: CASSPTSVGDTQYF
v_call: TRBV4-3; j_call: TRBJ1-6; clone_size: -; d_call: TRBD1; cdr3_nt: TGCGCCAGCAGCCAAGATGGGACAGGGCAGAATTCACCCCTCCACTTT; cdr3_aa: CASSQDGTGQNSPLHF
v_call: TRBV11-2; j_call: TRBJ2-7; clone_size: few; d_call: -; cdr3_nt: TGTGCCAGCAGCGCTGGGGGCAGTGCCCACGAGCAGTACTTC; cdr3_aa: CASSAGGSAHEQYF
v_call: TRBV5-1; j_call: TRBJ2-7; clone_size: -; d_call: -; cdr3_nt: TGCGCCAGCAGCTTGCCCCAGGGGAACTACGAGCAGTACTTC; cdr3_aa: CASSLPQGNYEQYF
v_call: TRBV15; j_call: TRBJ2-3; clone_size: few; d_call: TRBD2; cdr3_nt: TGTGCCACCAGCAGAGCGGGGACTAGCGGGGCCACAGATACGCAGTATTTT; cdr3_aa: CATSRAGTSGATDTQYF
v_call: TRBV30; j_call: TRBJ2-5; clone_size: many; d_call: -; cdr3_nt: TGTGCCTGGAGTGTACAGGGTGAGACCCAGTACTTC; cdr3_aa: CAWSVQGETQYF
v_call: TRBV4-2; j_call: TRBJ2-5; clone_size: few; d_call: -; cdr3_nt: TGTGCCAGCAGCCCCGGTGAGGACCAGTACTTC; cdr3_aa: CASSPGEDQYF
v_call: TRBV7-6; j_call: TRBJ1-5; clone_size: -; d_call: TRBD1; cdr3_nt: TGTGCCAGCAGCCCACAGGGGGAGTATCAGCCCCAGCATTTT; cdr3_aa: CASSPQGEYQPQHF
v_call: TRBV7-2; j_call: TRBJ2-5; clone_size: -; d_call: -; cdr3_nt: TGTGCCAGCAGCTTAGCGCCGGAGTGGGAGACCCAGTACTTC; cdr3_aa: CASSLAPEWETQYF
v_call: TRBV9; j_call: TRBJ2-1; clone_size: -; d_call: -; cdr3_nt: TGTGCCAGCAGCGTGGGCGGTTCACAGTGGGACAATGAGCAGTTCTTC; cdr3_aa: CASSVGGSQWDNEQFF
v_call: TRBV9; j_call: TRBJ2-3; clone_size: few; d_call: -; cdr3_nt: TGTGCCAGCAGCGTATTAGCGAGTAGCACAGATACGCAGTATTTT; cdr3_aa: CASSVLASSTDTQYF